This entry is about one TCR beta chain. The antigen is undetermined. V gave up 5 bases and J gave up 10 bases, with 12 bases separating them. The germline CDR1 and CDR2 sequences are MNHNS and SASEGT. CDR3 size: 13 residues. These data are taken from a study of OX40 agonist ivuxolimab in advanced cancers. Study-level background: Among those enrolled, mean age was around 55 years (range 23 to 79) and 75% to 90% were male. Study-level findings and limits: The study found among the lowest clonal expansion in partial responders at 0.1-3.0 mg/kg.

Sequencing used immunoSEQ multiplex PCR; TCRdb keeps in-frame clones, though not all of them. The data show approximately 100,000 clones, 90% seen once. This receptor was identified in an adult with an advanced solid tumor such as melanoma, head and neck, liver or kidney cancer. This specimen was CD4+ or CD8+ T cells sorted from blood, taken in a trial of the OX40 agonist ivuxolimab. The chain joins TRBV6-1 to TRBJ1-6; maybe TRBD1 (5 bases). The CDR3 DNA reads TGTGCCAGCAGTCCGGGACGGGGGTCACCCCTCCACTTT. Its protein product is CASSPGRGSPLHF.